This T cell receptor beta chain comes out of a study of blood T cell repertoires in COVID-19. Study-level background: Acute and convalescent COVID-19 specimens originated in the United States, Italy and Spain. PBMCs, B-cell-depleted T cells, or T cells were the source of the cDNA or gDNA that made up the material.

The CDR3 contains 14 residues. Germline V gene lookup returns CDR1 SQVTM and CDR2 ANQGSEA. J lost 4 bases, V lost 7 bases, and 8 bases had no gene match. This clone was seen more than once but under ten times. Per the authors' pipeline: Amplification from reference gene primers served as the basis for estimated nucleated cell counts. TCRdb's copy holds only in-frame clones and misses some; the assay was immunoSEQ multiplex PCR. V, J and clone size are those of that table, while D and trimming were read from the DNA. Of about 100,000 clones in the sample, about 90% were seen once. V gene TRBV29-1 combines with J gene TRBJ2-2; 8 positions agree with TRBD1. Sequencing was performed on peripheral blood. This TCR derives from a human donor in a cohort sampled during active COVID-19. The CDR3 loop is CSGGTGSVTGELFF. CDR3 nucleotides: TGCAGCGGGGGGACAGGATCCGTCACCGGGGAGCTGTTTTTT.